These 7 T cell receptor beta chains were sequenced from one sample in a study of cytomegalovirus exposure and HLA in healthy donors. Sequencing used immunoSEQ multiplex PCR; TCRdb keeps in-frame clones, though not all of them. The repertoire consists of under 250,000 clones, with less than 90% occurring once and the leading ten covering around 5.4%. Sequences were obtained from PBMCs. Receptors originate from a woman aged 18-29 years in good health and CMV-seronegative.

This chain connects TRBV2 to TRBJ2-5; D possibly corresponds to TRBD1 (7 bases). V was shortened by 3 bases and J by 5 bases, with 16 bases between the two germline ends. The CDR3 has 15 amino acids. Per the germline V gene, CDR1 is SNHLY and CDR2 is FYNNEI. The chain's CDR3 is CASSEGGTGVETQYF. CDR3 in DNA: TGTGCCAGCAGTGAGGGGGGAACAGGGGTCGAGACCCAGTACTTC.

This chain joins TRBV29-1 and TRBJ2-1, with 13 bases lining up with TRBD2. The CDR3 is made up of 13 amino acids. CDR1 is SQVTM and CDR2 is ANQGSEA in the germline V gene. Trimming took 7 bases from V and 10 from J; bases not matched to a gene: 7. The CDR3 DNA reads as TGCAGCGCCCCGGGACTAGCGGGATGGGAGCAGTTCTTC. This sequence encodes CSAPGLAGWEQFF.

J is TRBJ2-7 and V is TRBV6-5; D remains unclear. V lost 7 bases to trimming and J lost 2 bases, with 15 bases between them. CDR1 and CDR2 (germline): MNHEY, SVGAGI. This CDR3 has 14 residues. The CDR3 here is CASKFRRGAYEQYF. CDR3 nucleotides: TGTGCCAGCAAGTTTAGGCGAGGTGCCTACGAGCAGTACTTC.

This clone has just a few counts. The gene calls are TRBV28 and TRBJ2-2; 8 bases align to TRBD2. The germline gives CDR1 MDHEN, CDR2 SYDVKM. Trimming cost V 4 bases and J 7 bases; bases outside gene matches: 14. The CDR3 consists of 17 residues. The CDR3 nucleotides read TGTGCCAGCAGTTCCGTAGGGGTAGCGGGGTCCGGCGGGGAGCTGTTTTTT. It yields the protein CASSSVGVAGSGGELFF.

The rearrangement joins TRBV19 to TRBJ1-2; the D gene is possibly TRBD1 (5 bases). V lost 6 bases and J lost 8, with 16 bases in between. The CDR3 consists of 13 residues. Looked up from germline, CDR1 is LNHDA and CDR2 is SQIVND (reference sequence). This chain's CDR3 is CASRGTLTGGYTF. DNA for the CDR3: TGTGCCAGTAGGGGGACGCTCACAGGCGGCTACACCTTC.

The chain carries TRBV6-5 and TRBJ1-1; TRBD1 matches 7 bases. CDR3 length: 15 amino acids. V dropped 4 bases and J dropped 2; count of bases not matched to a gene: 7. The germline V gene encodes CDR1 MNHEY and CDR2 SVGAGI. This CDR3 is CASSFIGQANTEAFF. CDR3 coding DNA: TGTGCCAGCAGTTTCATCGGACAGGCCAACACTGAAGCTTTCTTT.

The gene calls are TRBV28 and TRBJ2-7; 14 positions agree with TRBD2. The V and J ends lost 6 bases and 1 base, in that order; junction bases with no gene match: 8. The germline gives CDR1 MDHEN, CDR2 SYDVKM. CDR3 length: 17 amino acids. In DNA form, the CDR3 reads TGTGCCAGCAGAGGACTAGCGGGAGGTGGGCCTTCCTACGAGCAGTACTTC. Residues: CASRGLAGGGPSYEQYF.